These 20 T cell receptor beta chains were sequenced from one sample in a study of T cells after posttransplantation cyclophosphamide. Methotrexate plus calcineurin inhibitor accompanied controls' myeloablative marrow transplants; sampling was 1 year later. Measured with immunoSEQ multiplex PCR; TCRdb has only the in-frame clones, and not every one. The sample yields roughly 19,000 clones, roughly nine tenths seen once. This sample comprised PBMCs, obtained 359 days after allogeneic stem cell transplant with calcineurin inhibitor and methotrexate. The receptor set was obtained from a female patient aged 25-40 years who received an allogeneic stem cell transplant from an unrelated donor, was CMV-positive, and had acute and chronic GVHD. Some T cells may arise from the graft donor.

This rearrangement joins TRBV11-3 to TRBJ2-3; no firm D call. The length of the CDR3 is 13 residues. CDR1 and CDR2 (germline): SGHNT, YENEEA. Deletions cut 1 base from V and 4 bases from J, with 6 bases between. The CDR3 loop reads CASSLARADTQYF. For the CDR3, the DNA is TGTGCCAGCAGCTTAGCTCGGGCAGATACGCAGTATTTT.

The rearrangement joins TRBV5-4 to TRBJ1-1; no definite D call. This CDR3 comprises 12 residues. Trimming took off 4 bases at V and 4 bases at J, with 8 bases between the two ends. Germline V gene sequence: CDR1 SGHNT, CDR2 YYREEE (reference sequence). Here the CDR3 reads CASSPGRTEAFF. For the CDR3, the DNA is TGTGCCAGCAGCCCTGGGCGCACTGAAGCTTTCTTT.

The V gene is TRBV27, the J gene TRBJ1-1; weak D call: TRBD1 (5 bases). The CDR3 length is 15 residues. Per germline, CDR1 MNHEY and CDR2 SMNVEV (reference sequence). The germline V and J ends were trimmed by 5 bases and 3 bases, with 16 bases remaining between them. CDR3 loop: CASSTSGWGDTEAFF. CDR3 coding DNA: TGTGCCAGCAGTACATCGGGGTGGGGGGACACTGAAGCTTTCTTT.

The chain links TRBV5-5 to TRBJ2-1, with 8 bases lining up with TRBD1. The CDR3 sequence is 15 residues long. V trimming: 3 bases; J trimming: 10 bases; junction bases outside the gene matches: 12. Germline V gene lookup returns CDR1 SGHKS and CDR2 YYEKEE (reference sequence). The CDR3 DNA reads as TGTGCCAGCAGCTGGCAGACAGGGGTCGTGGGCGAGCAGTTCTTC. This sequence encodes CASSWQTGVVGEQFF.

This clone was detected only once. The chain is built from TRBV11-2 and TRBJ2-7; 10 bases fit TRBD1. CDR1 and CDR2 from the germline V gene are SGHAT and FQNNGV. Trimming removed 4 bases from V and 2 bases from J; junction bases left unmatched: 8. CDR3 length equals 16 residues. DNA of the CDR3: TGTGCCAGCAGCTCATCTTCGGGGACAGGGGCCTACGAGCAGTACGTC. Protein: CASSSSSGTGAYEQYV.

This chain uses TRBV5-1 with TRBJ2-1, with no clear D. The CDR3 is 13 residues long. Trimming stripped 4 bases from V and 4 bases from J, with 9 bases between. Germline CDR1 reads SGHRS; CDR2 reads YFSETQ. The CDR3 loop is CASSLLNYNEQFF. The CDR3 bases are TGCGCCAGCAGCCTACTTAATTACAATGAGCAGTTCTTC. Variable domain in full (rest from reference TRBV5-1 and TRBJ2-1): KAGVTQTPRYLIKTRGQQVTLSCSPISGHRSVSWYQQTPGQGLQFLFEYFSETQRNKGNFPGRFSGRQFSNSRSEMNVSTLELGDSALYLCASSLLNYNEQFFGPGTRLTVL.

The gene calls are TRBV2 and TRBJ1-6; TRBD1 agrees at 7 bases. This CDR3 region has 13 residues. The ends lost 10 bases at V and 8 bases at J; junction bases unmatched: 8. CDR1 SNHLY and CDR2 FYNNEI come from the germline V gene. CDR3 coding DNA: TGTGCCACCCGGCGACAGGGCGATTCACCCCTCCACTTT. This translates into CATRRQGDSPLHF.

V is TRBV7-3 and J is TRBJ1-5, with 9 positions matching TRBD1. CDR1 and CDR2 from the germline V gene are SGHTA and FQGTGA. This CDR3 is 17 amino acids long. The CDR3, as DNA: TGTGAAAAACCCCGGGACAGGGATGTTTCCAGCAATCAGCCCCAGCATTTT. Translation gives CEKPRDRDVSSNQPQHF.

The V gene is TRBV11-3, the J gene TRBJ1-1, with D possibly being TRBD1 (5 bases). Germline V CDR1 and CDR2: SGHNT, YENEEA. The CDR3 extends over 14 amino acids. V lost 4 bases and J 8 bases, leaving 17 bases between the germline ends. The CDR3 here is CASSSRGTGVEAFF. The CDR3, as DNA: TGTGCCAGCAGCTCACGTGGGACGGGGGTAGAAGCTTTCTTT.

The J gene is TRBJ1-1, the V gene TRBV6-5, with 7 bases identical to TRBD1. CDR1 and CDR2 (germline): MNHEY, SVGAGI. The CDR3 is 16 residues long. The junction had 5 bases not matched to a gene; V was cut back by 1 base and J by 0 bases. In nucleotides, the CDR3 is TGTGCCAGCAGTTACTGGACAGGAAATATGAACACTGAAGCTTTCTTT. This gives the protein CASSYWTGNMNTEAFF.

This chain uses TRBV2 with TRBJ1-5; TRBD1 matches at 11 bases. The J segment lost 1 base and the V segment lost 7 bases, leaving 6 bases of the junction unmatched. The CDR3 sequence is 16 residues long. CDR1 and CDR2 from the germline V gene are SNHLY and FYNNEI. The CDR3 region has the DNA TGTGCCAGCACTCTGGACAGGGGGCGGAGCAATCAGCCCCAGCATTTT. Its protein is CASTLDRGRSNQPQHF.

This clone was seen a single time. The chain recombines TRBV11-3 with TRBJ2-3, with TRBD2 matching over 9 bases. V gave up 5 bases and J gave up 2 bases; unmatched junction bases: 11. Germline V lookup: CDR1 SGHNT, CDR2 YENEEA. The CDR3 loop spans 17 amino acids. The CDR3 is CASSPRLAAPATDTQYF. As DNA, the CDR3 is TGTGCCAGCAGCCCCAGACTAGCGGCCCCAGCCACAGATACGCAGTATTTT.

V usage is TRBV5-5 and J usage is TRBJ1-6; TRBD1 aligns across 8 bases. Germline CDR1 and CDR2: SGHKS and YYEKEE (reference sequence). V gave up 0 bases and J gave up 9 bases; unmatched junction bases: 2. This CDR3 has 14 residues. CDR3 coding DNA: TGTGCCAGCAGCTTGGTAACAGGGGGTTCACCCCTCCACTTT. Amino acid sequence: CASSLVTGGSPLHF. Full variable domain (missing parts from reference TRBV5-5 and TRBJ1-6): DAGVTQSPTHLIKTRGQQVTLRCSPISGHKSVSWYQQVLGQGPQFIFQYYEKEERGRGNFPDRFSARQFPNYSSELNVNALLLGDSALYLCASSLVTGGSPLHFGNGTRLTVT.

J is TRBJ2-2 and V is TRBV19; D call uncertain. The germline CDR1 and CDR2 sequences are LNHDA and SQIVND (reference sequence). CDR3 length: 15 amino acids. The germline V and J ends were trimmed by 3 bases and 8 bases, with 16 bases remaining between them. The CDR3 is CASSITSSLPGELFF. In nucleotides, the CDR3 is TGTGCCAGTAGTATTACGAGTAGTTTACCGGGGGAGCTGTTTTTT. Filled out from reference TRBV19 and TRBJ2-2, the complete variable domain reads DGGITQSPKYLFRKEGQNVTLSCEQNLNHDAMYWYRQDPGQGLRLIYYSQIVNDFQKGDIAEGYSVSREKKESFPLTVTSAQKNPTAFYLCASSITSSLPGELFFGEGSRLTVL.

This sequence joins TRBV13 and TRBJ2-7, with D possibly matching TRBD1 (7 bases). This CDR3 has 14 amino acids. The ends were cut back, 2 bases at V and 6 bases at J, with 14 bases in the middle. The germline CDR1 and CDR2 sequences are PRHDT and FYEKMQ (reference sequence). The CDR3 protein is CASSLSAGGGEQYF. The DNA for the CDR3 is TGTGCCAGCAGCTTATCGGCAGGGGGAGGCGAGCAGTACTTC.

V is TRBV2 and J is TRBJ2-4; 8 positions agree with TRBD1. After removal of 11 bases from V and 2 bases from J, the junction contained 11 bases not matched to a gene. The V gene's germline CDR1 is SNHLY and CDR2 FYNNEI. The CDR3 loop spans 15 amino acids. The CDR3 nucleotides read TGTGCCGCAGGGGGCGAGGGGGCGCCCAAAAACATTCAGTACTTC. Translation gives CAAGGEGAPKNIQYF. The full variable domain, its missing parts supplied by reference TRBV2 and TRBJ2-4, is EPEVTQTPSHQVTQMGQEVILRCVPISNHLYFYWYRQILGQKVEFLVSFYNNEISEKSEIFDDQFSVERPDGSNFTLKIRSTKLEDSAMYFCAAGGEGAPKNIQYFGAGTRLSVL.

With respect to this clone: This sample also contains other DNA sequences that code for the same CDR3. The rearrangement uses TRBV30 and TRBJ2-1; TRBD2 might be the D (5 bases). Trimming removed 5 bases at V and 8 bases at J, with 16 bases between. Germline V gives CDR1 GTSNPN, CDR2 SVGIG (reference sequence). The CDR3 extends over 13 amino acids. CDR3 residues: CAWLLAGGDEQFF. In nucleotides, the CDR3 is TGTGCCTGGCTCCTAGCAGGAGGTGATGAGCAGTTCTTC.

The rearrangement links TRBV28 to TRBJ1-5; D gene uncertain. The germline gives CDR1 MDHEN, CDR2 SYDVKM. The CDR3 spans 14 residues. Trimming pared 4 bases from V and 0 bases from J, leaving 7 bases between. Here the CDR3 reads CASSSPSSNQPQHF. The CDR3 DNA is TGTGCCAGCAGTTCCCCCAGTAGCAATCAGCCCCAGCATTTT.

The gene calls are TRBV6-6 and TRBJ2-5; 12 bases are a match to TRBD2. Germline CDR1 MNHNY, CDR2 SVGAGI (reference sequence). J gave up 3 bases and V 3 bases, and 2 bases lay outside the gene matches. The CDR3 runs 15 residues. As DNA, the CDR3 is TGTGCCAGCAGTTATCGGACTAGCGGGAAAGAGACCCAGTACTTC. Translating it yields CASSYRTSGKETQYF.

CDR3 sequence reads: CASSLDGANYGYTF. In nucleotides, the CDR3 is TGTGCCAGCAGCTTAGACGGAGCTAACTATGGCTACACCTTC. This rearrangement joins TRBV7-3 to TRBJ1-2; D is ambiguous. Germline CDR1 is SGHTA and CDR2 is FQGTGA. The V and J ends lost 2 bases and 0 bases respectively, with 7 bases between them. The CDR3 runs 14 residues.